This is a list of T cell receptor beta chains from one sample in a study of shared clonotypes between healthy human individuals. Profiling relied on immunoSEQ multiplex PCR, and the TCRdb table lists in-frame clones only, not all of them. Of approximately 1,500,000 clones detected, roughly 96% appear once; the ten largest clones hold approximately 1.1%. The sequencing sample was made of naive CD4+ T cells sorted from blood. These receptors all stem from a young man in good health. Both conserved end residues are part of each CDR3. Fields, in order: clone size, V gene, CDR3 length, J gene, CDR3 protein. Rows give clone size only sometimes, using once, few, many, or a class for an expanded clone.

size: -; V: TRBV7-5; length: 13; J: TRBJ2-7; CDR3: CARSLANGTEQYF
size: -; V: TRBV2; length: 15; J: TRBJ2-3; CDR3: CASTNGGVSTDTQYF
size: -; V: TRBV10-3; length: 16; J: TRBJ2-7; CDR3: CAISASGGSGTYEQYF
size: -; V: TRBV19; length: 14; J: TRBJ2-7; CDR3: CASSRGQVTYEQYF
size: once; V: TRBV18; length: 17; J: TRBJ2-3; CDR3: CASSLAPPGGPTDTQYF
size: -; V: TRBV18; length: 15; J: TRBJ2-3; CDR3: CASSPFPGYTDTQYF
size: -; V: TRBV4-3; length: 15; J: TRBJ1-1; CDR3: CASSQATETNTEAFF
size: -; V: TRBV2; length: 13; J: TRBJ2-1; CDR3: CASGLAAYNEQFF
size: -; V: TRBV7-9; length: 11; J: TRBJ2-7; CDR3: CASSLKREQYF
size: -; V: TRBV28; length: 16; J: TRBJ1-5; CDR3: CASSLPSGVSNQPQHF
size: -; V: TRBV15; length: 17; J: TRBJ2-1; CDR3: CATSRKNLAITYNEQFF
size: once; V: TRBV10-3; length: 16; J: TRBJ2-7; CDR3: CAISDPGPRSGYEQYF
size: -; V: TRBV28; length: 16; J: TRBJ2-1; CDR3: CAGSSHGGGYKIEQFF
size: -; V: TRBV19; length: 15; J: TRBJ2-1; CDR3: CASSARNRVYNEQFF
size: -; V: TRBV6-1; length: 13; J: TRBJ2-2; CDR3: CASSGLGPGELFF
size: -; V: TRBV5-1; length: 17; J: TRBJ2-1; CDR3: CASSLFGGFELYNEQFF
size: once; V: TRBV5-1; length: 16; J: TRBJ2-7; CDR3: CASSLAPWARSYEQYF
size: -; V: TRBV7-8; length: 20; J: TRBJ1-4; CDR3: CASSQLSRGARAWSYEKLFF
size: -; V: TRBV5-1; length: 15; J: TRBJ1-5; CDR3: CASSLEAGTNQPQHF
size: -; V: TRBV30; length: 15; J: TRBJ2-3; CDR3: CAWSVAGGLTDTQYF
size: -; V: TRBV28; length: 12; J: TRBJ1-1; CDR3: CASSSDRGEAFF
size: -; V: TRBV28; length: 14; J: TRBJ2-1; CDR3: CASTVAGTYNEQFF
size: -; V: TRBV15; length: 15; J: TRBJ2-1; CDR3: CATSRSRTENNEQFF
size: -; V: TRBV5-4; length: 13; J: TRBJ2-7; CDR3: CASSSRSSYEQYF
size: -; V: TRBV29-1; length: 15; J: TRBJ1-1; CDR3: CSVARRQDPSSGAFF
size: -; V: TRBV20-1; length: 11; J: TRBJ2-4; CDR3: CTGASKNIQYF
size: -; V: TRBV7-7; length: 15; J: TRBJ2-2; CDR3: CASTPGLAGEGELFF
size: once; V: TRBV10-1; length: 17; J: TRBJ2-1; CDR3: CASSPGTSGRVYNEQFF
size: -; V: TRBV9; length: 15; J: TRBJ2-2; CDR3: CASSALSTNTGELFF
size: -; V: TRBV9; length: 17; J: TRBJ2-1; CDR3: CASSETRLAGGRNEQFF
size: few; V: TRBV11-2; length: 14; J: TRBJ2-1; CDR3: CASSLASRGNEQFF
size: -; V: TRBV10-2; length: 16; J: TRBJ2-1; CDR3: CASSESAAGLNNEQFF
size: -; V: TRBV5-5; length: 13; J: TRBJ2-5; CDR3: CASSLGQRETQYF
size: -; V: TRBV10-1; length: 14; J: TRBJ2-7; CDR3: CASSPRGPGDEQYF
size: -; V: TRBV28; length: 14; J: TRBJ2-1; CDR3: CASARTGGNNEQFF
size: -; V: TRBV5-5; length: 13; J: TRBJ1-5; CDR3: CASSFGGNQPQHF
size: -; V: TRBV6-6; length: 14; J: TRBJ2-5; CDR3: CASSYKTVQETQYF
size: once; V: TRBV11-2; length: 17; J: TRBJ2-1; CDR3: CASSLDPGTGAYNEQFF
size: -; V: TRBV7-2; length: 15; J: TRBJ2-1; CDR3: CASSLEVAGGPGQFF
size: -; V: TRBV28; length: 15; J: TRBJ2-7; CDR3: CASSRGQGAKYEQYF
size: few; V: TRBV10-2; length: 18; J: TRBJ2-7; CDR3: CASSVPGTSLSFGYEQYF
size: -; V: TRBV14; length: 14; J: TRBJ2-2; CDR3: CASSPPINTGELFF
size: -; V: TRBV2; length: 17; J: TRBJ2-5; CDR3: CASSEWADRPLRETQYF
size: -; V: TRBV27; length: 17; J: TRBJ2-1; CDR3: CASSLRKLAGAYNEQFF